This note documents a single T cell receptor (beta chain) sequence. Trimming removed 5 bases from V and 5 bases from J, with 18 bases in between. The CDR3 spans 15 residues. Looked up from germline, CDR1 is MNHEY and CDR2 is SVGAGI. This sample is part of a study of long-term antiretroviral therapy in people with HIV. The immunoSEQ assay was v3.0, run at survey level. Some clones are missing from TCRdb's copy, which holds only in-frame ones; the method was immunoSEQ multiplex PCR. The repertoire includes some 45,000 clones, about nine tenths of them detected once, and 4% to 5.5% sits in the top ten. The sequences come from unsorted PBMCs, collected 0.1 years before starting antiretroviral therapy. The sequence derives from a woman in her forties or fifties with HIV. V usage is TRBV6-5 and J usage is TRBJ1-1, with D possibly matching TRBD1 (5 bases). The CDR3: CASSRNPGFSTEAFF. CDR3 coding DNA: TGTGCCAGCAGTCGGAACCCAGGGTTTTCAACTGAAGCTTTCTTT.